Below, 32 T cell receptor beta chains from the same sample are listed, as sequenced in a study of blood T cell repertoires in COVID-19. TCRdb keeps only in-frame clones here, not all; method: immunoSEQ multiplex PCR. The sample shows roughly 250,000 clones, approximately 85% of them seen only once. The sequencing sample was made of peripheral blood. Receptors were obtained from a man in his fifties with acute or convalescent COVID-19.

This clone was picked up a small number of times. The chain combines TRBV10-1 with TRBJ2-7; 11 nucleotides line up with TRBD2. After removal of 6 bases from V and 3 bases from J, the junction contained 4 bases not matched to a gene. The CDR3 length is 14 residues. Germline V gene data show CDR1 as WNHNN and CDR2 as SYGVQD (reference sequence). CDR3 in amino acids: CASSSGTSGYEQYF. Here the CDR3 DNA reads TGCGCCAGCAGCTCCGGGACTAGCGGCTACGAGCAGTACTTC.

This chain joins TRBV5-4 and TRBJ2-1; 14 bases fit TRBD2. V lost 4 bases to trimming and J lost 7 bases; unmatched junction nucleotides: 10. The CDR3 runs 17 residues. The germline V gene has CDR1 SGHNT and CDR2 YYREEE (reference sequence). This chain's CDR3 is CASSHNGLAGGRNEQFF. CDR3 nucleotide sequence: TGTGCCAGCAGCCATAATGGACTAGCGGGAGGCCGAAATGAGCAGTTCTTC.

Here the CDR3 reads CASSTLHPRSYGYTF. Written as DNA, the CDR3 is TGTGCCAGCAGCACATTACACCCCCGGAGCTATGGCTACACCTTC. This sequence joins TRBV7-9 and TRBJ1-2; D not certain. Trimming took 5 bases from V and 4 from J, leaving 17 bases between them. Germline V gives CDR1 SEHNR, CDR2 FQNEAQ (reference sequence). The CDR3 has 15 amino acids. Together with reference TRBV7-9 and TRBJ1-2, the CDR3 gives the full variable domain: DTGVSQNPRHKITKRGQNVTFRCDPISEHNRLYWYRQTLGQGPEFLTYFQNEAQLEKSRLLSDRFSAERPKGSFSTLEIQRTEQGDSAMYLCASSTLHPRSYGYTFGSGTRLTVV.

This clone was counted a few times. The chain couples TRBV29-1 to TRBJ2-3, with D possibly being TRBD2 (5 bases). Germline V gene sequence: CDR1 SQVTM, CDR2 ANQGSEA. This CDR3 spans 13 amino acids. V shed 5 bases and J shed 3 bases, with 12 bases lying between them. The chain's CDR3 is CSVLERSTDTQYF. CDR3 nucleotide sequence: TGCAGCGTTTTGGAGCGGTCAACAGATACGCAGTATTTT.

This clone was detected only a few times. This sequence joins TRBV30 and TRBJ2-5; D ambiguous. This CDR3 is built from 12 residues. V lost 5 bases and J 2 bases, leaving 9 bases between the germline ends. Germline values: CDR1 GTSNPN, CDR2 SVGIG (reference sequence). The CDR3 DNA follows: TGTGCCTGGGATTGGAGTCAAGAGACCCAGTACTTC. Translated, it gives CAWDWSQETQYF.

The chain combines TRBV28 with TRBJ1-2; D not resolved. Trimming removed 10 bases from V and 6 bases from J, with 21 bases in between. Germline CDR1 reads MDHEN; CDR2 reads SYDVKM. The CDR3 sequence is 14 residues long. The CDR3 DNA reads as TGTGCCACCCTCCTGTCCCCATTTGAGGATGGCTACACCTTC. It specifies CATLLSPFEDGYTF.

J is TRBJ2-2 and V is TRBV19; TRBD1 matches at 7 bases. Germline V CDR1 and CDR2: LNHDA, SQIVND (reference sequence). This CDR3 comprises 16 residues. Trimming cost V 1 base and J 5 bases; bases outside gene matches: 7. CDR3: CASSIGRGRFTGELFF. The CDR3 nucleotides read TGTGCCAGTAGTATAGGAAGGGGGCGATTTACCGGGGAGCTGTTTTTT.

The gene calls are TRBV5-1 and TRBJ2-5, with 7 bases matching TRBD1. The CDR3 runs 15 residues. CDR1 and CDR2 from the germline V gene are SGHRS and YFSETQ. Trimming cost V 3 bases and J 1 base; bases outside gene matches: 6. The CDR3 protein is CASSSGTEVQETQYF. DNA of the CDR3: TGCGCCAGCAGCTCTGGGACAGAAGTCCAAGAGACCCAGTACTTC.

The chain joins TRBV19 to TRBJ1-2; TRBD1 matches 7 bases. Germline V gene sequence: CDR1 LNHDA, CDR2 SQIVND (reference sequence). V lost 5 bases and J lost 8; bases outside the gene matches: 8. The CDR3 consists of 13 residues. CDR3 region: CASSLTGTQGYTF. CDR3 DNA: TGTGCCAGTAGTTTGACAGGGACTCAAGGCTACACCTTC.

This sequence joins TRBV27 and TRBJ2-5; D uncertain. CDR1 MNHEY and CDR2 SMNVEV come from the germline V gene (reference sequence). Trimming removed 5 bases from V and 3 bases from J, with 22 bases in between. The CDR3 consists of 17 residues. For the CDR3, the DNA is TGTGCCAGCAGTCAGAGACCTCAGCAGGTGGTAGAAGAGACCCAGTACTTC. As protein: CASSQRPQQVVEETQYF.

The V and J genes are TRBV5-1 and TRBJ2-7, with D possibly TRBD1 on 5 matching bases. The V gene lost 0 bases and the J gene lost 2 bases, with 15 bases spanning the gap. Germline V CDR1 and CDR2: SGHRS, YFSETQ. CDR3 length equals 16 residues. The CDR3 DNA reads TGCGCCAGCAGCTTGGGAGACAGTCCCTCCACCTACGAGCAGTACTTC. As protein: CASSLGDSPSTYEQYF.

This chain uses TRBV3-1 (or the pseudogene TRBV3-2) with TRBJ2-1; 7 bases are shared with TRBD2. In germline, CDR1 is LGHDT, CDR2 YNNKEL (reference sequence). After removal of 4 bases from V and 4 bases from J, the junction contained 10 bases not matched to a gene. The CDR3 has 16 residues. Here the CDR3 reads CASSLSTSALYNEQFF. Written as DNA, the CDR3 is TGTGCCAGCAGCCTATCTACTAGCGCCCTTTACAATGAGCAGTTCTTC.

This chain uses TRBV28 with TRBJ2-1; 11 bases are shared with TRBD2. V was clipped by 6 bases and J by 2 bases; unmatched bases: 3. CDR1 MDHEN and CDR2 SYDVKM come from the germline V gene. This CDR3 region has 15 residues. CDR3 sequence (DNA): TGTGCCAGCAGCGAGACTAGCGGGGCCTACAATGAGCAGTTCTTC. It translates to CASSETSGAYNEQFF.

This clone was found once. The chain recombines TRBV6-5 with TRBJ1-5, with D unclear. V lost 0 bases and J lost 5, with 5 bases in between. Per germline, CDR1 MNHEY and CDR2 SVGAGI. This CDR3 comprises 13 residues. DNA of the CDR3: TGTGCCAGCAGTTACTCGGGCCATCAGCCCCAGCATTTT. Protein product: CASSYSGHQPQHF.

The chain is built from TRBV25-1 and TRBJ2-1; 11 positions match TRBD1. Germline values: CDR1 MGHDK, CDR2 SYGVNS. The CDR3 has 17 amino acids. V lost 4 bases to trimming and J lost 6 bases; unmatched junction nucleotides: 11. In DNA form, the CDR3 reads TGTGCCAGCAGTGGTTCGCCCGGGACAGGGGGGATCAATGAGCAGTTCTTC. Amino acids: CASSGSPGTGGINEQFF.

V gene TRBV2 combines with J gene TRBJ1-2; D is uncertain. Trimming stripped 2 bases from V and 4 bases from J, with 20 bases between. The CDR3 runs 17 residues. The germline V gene has CDR1 SNHLY and CDR2 FYNNEI. The CDR3 coding sequence is TGTGCCAGCAGTGAATTGGGCGGGCCGACCCTTGGCTATGGCTACACCTTC. Protein sequence: CASSELGGPTLGYGYTF.

This chain links TRBV27 with TRBJ2-5, with 10 bases that match TRBD1. In germline, CDR1 is MNHEY, CDR2 SMNVEV (reference sequence). This CDR3 is 16 amino acids long. J gave up 4 bases and V 2 bases, and 7 bases lay outside the gene matches. The chain's CDR3 is CASSLQRTGGIETQYF. The CDR3 nucleotides are TGTGCCAGCAGTTTACAGCGGACAGGGGGAATAGAGACCCAGTACTTC.

Remarks on this clone: Distinct nucleotide sequences in the sample also encode this CDR3. The chain links TRBV30 to TRBJ1-5; tentative D call: TRBD1 (6 bases). CDR1 and CDR2 (germline): GTSNPN, SVGIG (reference sequence). The CDR3 extends over 14 amino acids. V was shortened by 2 bases and J by 2 bases, with 10 bases between the two germline ends. CDR3 DNA sequence: TGTGCCTGGAGTAAGGGGGGGGGCAATCAGCCCCAGCATTTT. Translated, it gives CAWSKGGGNQPQHF.

This clone has only one observation. In DNA, the CDR3 is TGTGCCAGCAGTGAGACAGGGGGGAATGAAAAACTGTTTTTT. The encoded protein is CASSETGGNEKLFF. The chain uses TRBV6-1 and TRBJ1-4, with 9 bases lining up with TRBD1. CDR3 length: 14 amino acids. The ends lost 3 bases at V and 5 bases at J; junction bases unmatched: 1. The germline V gene encodes CDR1 MNHNS and CDR2 SASEGT.

The rearrangement uses TRBV21-1 and TRBJ1-2; the tabulated D call, TRBD1, remains unverified against the DNA. TRBV21-1 is a listed pseudogene. The CDR3 is made up of 14 amino acids. The CDR3 DNA is TGTGCCAGCAGCCGCCAGGGTGGAAACTATGGCTACACCTTC. It translates to CASSRQGGNYGYTF.

The rearrangement joins TRBV5-8 to TRBJ1-2; 7 bases match TRBD1. CDR1 SGHTS and CDR2 YDEGEE come from the germline V gene. The CDR3 extends over 15 amino acids. J lost 4 bases, V lost 1 base, and 7 bases had no gene match. The CDR3 reads CASSLRGQSFYGYTF. The CDR3 DNA follows: TGTGCCAGCAGCTTGAGGGGACAGTCCTTCTATGGCTACACCTTC. The full variable domain, completed using reference TRBV5-8 and TRBJ1-2, is EAGVTQSPTHLIKTRGQQATLRCSPISGHTSVYWYQQALGLGLQFLLWYDEGEERNRGNFPPRFSGRQFPNYSSELNVNALELEDSALYLCASSLRGQSFYGYTFGSGTRLTVV.

The chain recombines TRBV5-1 with TRBJ2-7; D ambiguous. CDR3 size: 14 residues. Trimming left V 0 bases short and J 1 base short, with 8 bases between. Per the germline V gene, CDR1 is SGHRS and CDR2 is YFSETQ. CDR3 sequence: CASSLGLDSYEQYF. For the CDR3, the DNA is TGCGCCAGCAGCTTGGGACTGGATTCCTACGAGCAGTACTTC.

J is TRBJ2-7 and V is TRBV4-1, with D perhaps TRBD1 (5 bases). Germline CDR1 MGHRA, CDR2 YSYEKL. The CDR3 extends over 14 amino acids. V was shortened by 3 bases and J by 4 bases, with 13 bases between the two germline ends. The CDR3 region is CASSHLEQEYEQYF. CDR3 in DNA: TGCGCCAGCAGCCATCTCGAACAGGAATACGAGCAGTACTTC.

The gene calls are TRBV6-1 and TRBJ1-1, with D unclear. The CDR3 is 13 residues long. In germline, CDR1 is MNHNS, CDR2 SASEGT. Trimming took off 2 bases at V and 6 bases at J, with 10 bases between the two ends. As DNA, the CDR3 is TGTGCCAGCAGTGAAAAGTTTCGGGCTGAAGCTTTCTTT. This sequence encodes CASSEKFRAEAFF.

The chain links TRBV18 to TRBJ1-3; D perhaps matches TRBD1 (5 bases). V was clipped by 8 bases and J by 2 bases, with 19 bases between them. Germline V gene data show CDR1 as KGHSH and CDR2 as LQKENI. There are 16 residues in the CDR3. The CDR3 sequence is CASKKPTDTTGNTIYF. CDR3 coding DNA: TGTGCCAGCAAGAAACCGACAGATACAACTGGAAACACCATATATTTT.

J is TRBJ1-2 and V is TRBV6-5; D gene ambiguous. This CDR3 comprises 14 residues. Trimming cost V 7 bases and J 7 bases, with 19 bases left between them. CDR1 MNHEY and CDR2 SVGAGI come from the germline V gene. CDR3 residues: CASNLLSPRGGYTF. CDR3 in DNA: TGTGCCAGCAACCTATTGAGCCCACGGGGTGGCTACACCTTC.

This chain connects TRBV4-2 to TRBJ2-1; 16 bases align to TRBD2. CDR3 size: 20 residues. Germline trimming cut 5 bases from V and 0 bases from J; bases unmatched to any gene: 10. Germline CDR1 reads LGHNA; CDR2 reads YNFKEQ. The DNA of the CDR3 is TGTGCCAGCAGCGCGGGACTAGCGGGAGGGCCTCGGAGCTCCTACAATGAGCAGTTCTTC. Translating it yields CASSAGLAGGPRSSYNEQFF.

The V gene is TRBV28, the J gene TRBJ1-2; 7 bases fit TRBD1. In germline, CDR1 is MDHEN, CDR2 SYDVKM. Trimming took 2 bases from V and 4 from J; bases not matched to a gene: 7. CDR3 length: 15 amino acids. CDR3 sequence (DNA): TGTGCCAGCAGTTTACCAGGACAGGACGTCTATGGCTACACCTTC. Its translation: CASSLPGQDVYGYTF.

The chain couples TRBV6-6 to TRBJ2-5, with 7 bases that match TRBD1. The germline V gene has CDR1 MNHNY and CDR2 SVGAGI (reference sequence). The trim removed 2 bases at V and 4 bases at J, leaving 10 bases unmatched. The length of the CDR3 is 16 residues. The CDR3 DNA sequence: TGTGCCAGCAGTTACAGACAGGGTCCAGGGGGAGAGACCCAGTACTTC. Protein: CASSYRQGPGGETQYF.

The gene calls are TRBV27 and TRBJ2-7; 14 bases are shared with TRBD2. The germline V gene encodes CDR1 MNHEY and CDR2 SMNVEV (reference sequence). Losses at the gene ends were 5 bases for V and 5 bases for J; bases not matched to a gene: 8. This CDR3 region has 16 residues. The CDR3 here is CASSPPGLAGVHEQYF. The CDR3 DNA reads TGTGCCAGCAGTCCCCCGGGACTAGCGGGAGTCCACGAGCAGTACTTC.

On this clone: This sample also contains other DNA sequences that code for the same CDR3. The chain uses TRBV9 and TRBJ2-7; D not resolved. This CDR3 comprises 13 residues. Per the germline V gene, CDR1 is SGDLS and CDR2 is YYNGEE. V was clipped by 0 bases and J by 2 bases, with 6 bases between them. Here the CDR3 DNA reads TGTGCCAGCAGCGTAGACAGCACCTACGAGCAGTACTTC. Translation: CASSVDSTYEQYF. Together with reference TRBV9 and TRBJ2-7, the CDR3 gives the full variable domain: DSGVTQTPKHLITATGQRVTLRCSPRSGDLSVYWYQQSLDQGLQFLIQYYNGEERAKGNILERFSAQQFPDLHSELNLSSLELGDSALYFCASSVDSTYEQYFGPGTRLTVT.

Worth noting for this clone: Additional DNA sequences in this sample encode the identical CDR3. DNA for the CDR3: TGTGCCAGCAGTCCGAGCGGGGGGTATTACAATGAGCAGTTCTTC. Translating it yields CASSPSGGYYNEQFF. V gene TRBV6-5 combines with J gene TRBJ2-1, with 9 bases fitting TRBD2. Germline assignment: CDR1 MNHEY and CDR2 SVGAGI. The trim removed 5 bases at V and 4 bases at J, leaving 6 bases unmatched. The length of the CDR3 is 15 residues.